In this sample, the clone carrying this TCR beta chain turned up a few times. These data originate in a study of T-cell reconstitution after alpha-beta-depleted transplantation in children. CDR3 size: 15 residues. J gave up 6 bases and V 0 bases, and 5 bases lay outside the gene matches. Germline-derived CDR1 and CDR2 are SEHNR and FQNEAQ (reference sequence). A library of TCRbeta sequences, prepared with unique molecular identifiers, was generated. TCRdb used MiXCR to reprocess the PCR reads, holding one entry per CDR3 protein. The sample consists of around 600,000 distinct CDR3 sequences, over 15% of them appearing once.

The chain combines TRBV7-9 with TRBJ2-1, with 7 bases matching TRBD1. The sequence was obtained from a human donor who donated a stem cell graft to a child with acute myeloid leukemia. The material was PBMCs from the stem cell graft donor, obtained from the stem cell graft. The CDR3 protein is CASSLAGGESNEQFF. The CDR3 nucleotides are TGTGCCAGCAGCTTAGCAGGGGGCGAATCCAATGAGCAGTTCTTC. The full variable domain, rest sourced from reference TRBV7-9 and TRBJ2-1, is DTGVSQNPRHKITKRGQNVTFRCDPISEHNRLYWYRQTLGQGPEFLTYFQNEAQLEKSRLLSDRFSAERPKGSFSTLEIQRTEQGDSAMYLCASSLAGGESNEQFFGPGTRLTVL.